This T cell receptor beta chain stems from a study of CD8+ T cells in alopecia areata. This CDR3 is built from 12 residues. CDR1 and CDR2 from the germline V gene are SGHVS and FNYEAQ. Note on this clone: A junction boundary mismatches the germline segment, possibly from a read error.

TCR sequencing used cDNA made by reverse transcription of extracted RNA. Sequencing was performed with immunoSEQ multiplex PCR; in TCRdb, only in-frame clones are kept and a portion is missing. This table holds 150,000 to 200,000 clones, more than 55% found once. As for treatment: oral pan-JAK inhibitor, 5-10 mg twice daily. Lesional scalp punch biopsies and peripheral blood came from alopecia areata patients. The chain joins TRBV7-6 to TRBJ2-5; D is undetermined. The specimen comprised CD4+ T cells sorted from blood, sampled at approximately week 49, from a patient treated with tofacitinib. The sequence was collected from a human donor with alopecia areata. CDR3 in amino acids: CASSRPGESQYF. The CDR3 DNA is TGTGCCAGCAGCCGCCCAGGAGAGTCCCAGTACTTC.